This TCR beta chain originates from a study of blood T cell repertoires in COVID-19. In the study overall: T cells, B-cell-depleted T cells, or PBMCs provided the cDNA or gDNA that served as material.

Participants reported their clinical history, and cohort assignment relied on those reports. Two negative PCRs, clearance, or symptom resolution had been documented for recovered Cohort 3 donors. Clones were sequenced by immunoSEQ multiplex PCR, and TCRdb holds only the in-frame ones, with some missing. The data hold some 460,000 clones, with about 85% observed a single time. V was cut by 8 bases and J by 5 bases, with 21 bases left in between. CDR1 is LNHNV, CDR2 YYDKDF, per germline (reference sequence). The CDR3 is made up of 15 amino acids. This TCR derives from a woman aged 18-30 years who had recovered from COVID-19. The chain combines TRBV15 with TRBJ1-1; maybe TRBD1 (5 bases). The sample was PBMCs or T cells enriched from blood (not recorded which). The CDR3 is CATQGRDTRGTEAFF. CDR3 DNA: TGTGCCACCCAAGGGAGGGATACAAGGGGAACTGAAGCTTTCTTT.